Given below is one T cell receptor beta chain in context. These data originate in a study of blood T cell repertoires in COVID-19. Sequencing used immunoSEQ multiplex PCR; TCRdb keeps in-frame clones, though not all of them. The repertoire holds around 270,000 clones, with roughly 84% as singletons. The origin of this receptor is a man in his 60s with acute or convalescent COVID-19. Input material: peripheral blood.

In DNA form, the CDR3 reads TGTGCCAGCAGTTACTCAGAGGGAAATCAGCCCCAGCATTTT. Its protein product is CASSYSEGNQPQHF. The genes are TRBV6-6 and TRBJ1-5; D ambiguous. Germline V gene data show CDR1 as MNHNY and CDR2 as SVGAGI (reference sequence). V was pared by 0 bases and J by 4 bases, with 7 bases between. The CDR3 is 14 residues long.